The 25 T cell receptor beta chains given below trace back to one sample, sequenced in a study of T cell repertoires in cytomegalovirus infection. TCRdb called the reads again in MiXCR, with one record for every CDR3 protein. The sample consists of approximately 500,000 distinct CDR3 sequences, approximately 15% of them appearing once. Specimen: CD8+ T cells from PBMCs. The receptors were sampled from a human donor in good health (CMV status not recorded). Some clones in this sample may be carry-over from other donors' samples.

In its sample, this clonotype was seen many times. The chain carries TRBV4-1 and TRBJ1-1, with D possibly matching TRBD1 (6 bases). CDR1 MGHRA and CDR2 YSYEKL come from the germline V gene. There are 15 residues in the CDR3. The V end was cut by 4 bases, the J end by 1 base, with 13 bases between. Here the CDR3 reads CASSPSGTTNTEAFF. In DNA, the CDR3 is TGCGCCAGCAGCCCTTCGGGGACAACGAACACTGAAGCTTTCTTT.

The rearrangement links TRBV27 to TRBJ2-2; D gene unclear. Germline lookup yields CDR1 MNHEY and CDR2 SMNVEV (reference sequence). This CDR3 is 12 amino acids long. V lost 5 bases to trimming and J lost 6 bases, with 7 bases between them. CDR3 nucleotides: TGTGCCAGCAGTGCCCCAGCCGGGGAGCTGTTTTTT. This codes for CASSAPAGELFF.

The chain links TRBV27 to TRBJ1-1; 10 bases map to TRBD1. CDR3 length: 14 residues. Germline CDR1 MNHEY, CDR2 SMNVEV (reference sequence). V was pared by 6 bases and J by 5 bases, with 6 bases of the junction left unmatched. DNA for the CDR3: TGTGCCAGCAGACCTAGGACAGGGGGGACTGAAGCTTTCTTT. This sequence encodes CASRPRTGGTEAFF.

The chain carries TRBV7-3 and TRBJ2-6; D is perhaps TRBD1 or TRBD2 (6 bases each). Germline V gene data show CDR1 as SGHTA and CDR2 as FQGTGA. The ends were cut back, 5 bases at V and 2 bases at J, with 22 bases in the middle. The CDR3 has 19 residues. The CDR3 nucleotides read TGTGCCAGCAGCCCCCTGGGGGGCCCCCATTTAACTGGGGCCAACGTCCTGACTTTC. The encoded protein is CASSPLGGPHLTGANVLTF.

This clonotype was recorded at least ten times. The V call is TRBV10-3, the J call TRBJ2-7; TRBD1 might be the D (5 bases). Germline lookup yields CDR1 ENHRY and CDR2 SYGVKD. Trimming left V 4 bases short and J 4 bases short, with 17 bases between. This CDR3 comprises 15 residues. CDR3 sequence (DNA): TGTGCCATCAGTGTCACCGGACAAGCCTTATACGAGCAGTACTTC. It translates to CAISVTGQALYEQYF.

This clonotype was seen many times. The chain carries TRBV6-2 or TRBV6-3 and TRBJ1-1; no reliable D call. Germline CDR1 is MNHEY and CDR2 is SVGEGT. The CDR3 length is 14 residues. Trimming shortened V by 2 bases and J by 1 base, and 8 bases separated the two germline ends. DNA of the CDR3: TGTGCCAGCAGTTACGGGGAGAAGAACACTGAAGCTTTCTTT. Translating it yields CASSYGEKNTEAFF.

The J gene is TRBJ1-1, the V gene TRBV7-9; D is perhaps TRBD1 (5 bases). CDR3 length equals 15 residues. The V gene's germline CDR1 is SEHNR and CDR2 FQNEAQ (reference sequence). Trimming left V 2 bases short and J 0 bases short, with 10 bases between. The CDR3 region has the DNA TGTGCCAGCAGCTTATCAGGGTACATGAACACTGAAGCTTTCTTT. This encodes CASSLSGYMNTEAFF. The variable domain in full, with the rest retrieved from reference TRBV7-9 and TRBJ1-1, is DTGVSQNPRHKITKRGQNVTFRCDPISEHNRLYWYRQTLGQGPEFLTYFQNEAQLEKSRLLSDRFSAERPKGSFSTLEIQRTEQGDSAMYLCASSLSGYMNTEAFFGQGTRLTVV.

This clonotype was seen many times. The CDR3 bases are TGTGCCAGCAGCTTAGTGGGCCGCATACCTAAAGAGACCCAGTACTTC. It encodes CASSLVGRIPKETQYF. The rearrangement uses TRBV7-6 and TRBJ2-5; D is undetermined. The V end lost 1 base, the J end lost 3 bases, and 15 bases lay between the germline ends. This CDR3 is built from 16 residues. Germline V gene lookup returns CDR1 SGHVS and CDR2 FNYEAQ.

The chain couples TRBV9 to TRBJ2-7; D call uncertain. Trimming removed 3 bases at V and 2 bases at J, with 12 bases between. This CDR3 is 14 amino acids long. Looked up from germline, CDR1 is SGDLS and CDR2 is YYNGEE. CDR3 sequence: CASSGGPPTYEQYF. As DNA, the CDR3 is TGTGCCAGCAGCGGTGGGCCTCCTACCTACGAGCAGTACTTC.

This clonotype was seen many times. This chain links TRBV7-9 with TRBJ2-7; 7 bases are shared with TRBD1. From germline, CDR1 is SEHNR and CDR2 FQNEAQ (reference sequence). Unmatched junction bases numbered 6, after V lost 1 base and J lost 3 bases. The CDR3 contains 15 residues. For the CDR3, the DNA is TGTGCCAGCAGCTTAGAAGGCGGACAGGTCTACGAGCAGTACTTC. Translating it yields CASSLEGGQVYEQYF.

Of note for this clonotype: This may be a read error: a much more frequent sequence differs by one nucleotide. This sequence joins TRBV7-6 and TRBJ2-5; 10 nucleotides line up with TRBD2. Germline V gives CDR1 SGHVS, CDR2 FNYEAQ. The CDR3 totals 14 residues. The CDR3 reads CASSLPLAGETRYF. The CDR3 DNA is TGTGCCAGCAGCCTCCCGCTAGCGGGAGAGACCCGGTACTTC.

This clonotype showed up many times. The rearrangement uses TRBV7-9 and TRBJ2-4, with 9 bases lining up with TRBD2. Germline CDR1 is SEHNR and CDR2 is FQNEAQ (reference sequence). The length of the CDR3 is 16 residues. Trimming took 5 bases from V and 0 from J; bases not matched to a gene: 5. The CDR3 nucleotides are TGTGCCAGCAGCCAAGCTAGCGGGGAAGCCAAAAACATTCAGTACTTC. This codes for CASSQASGEAKNIQYF.

This clonotype was picked up many times. This chain joins TRBV7-9 and TRBJ2-1, with a weak D call TRBD2 (5 bases). Between the trimmed V and J ends, which lost 1 base and 9 bases, there was a span of 19 bases. CDR1 SEHNR and CDR2 FQNEAQ come from the germline V gene (reference sequence). The CDR3 consists of 16 residues. Here the CDR3 DNA reads TGTGCCAGCAGCTTAGGCCGTGACCAGGCGGGCGTTGAGCAGTTCTTC. Translation: CASSLGRDQAGVEQFF.

V usage is TRBV30 and J usage is TRBJ2-1; 10 nucleotides agree with TRBD2. Germline V lookup: CDR1 GTSNPN, CDR2 SVGIG (reference sequence). Germline trimming cut 2 bases from V and 7 bases from J; bases unmatched to any gene: 5. The CDR3 totals 14 residues. The CDR3 bases are TGTGCCTGGAGTTCTAGCGGGAGTTGGAATGAGCAGTTCTTC. Residues: CAWSSSGSWNEQFF.

A few counts support this clonotype. The gene calls are TRBV15 and TRBJ2-7, with D possibly matching TRBD1 (6 bases). Between the trimmed V and J ends, which lost 9 bases and 6 bases, there was a span of 33 bases. The germline V gene encodes CDR1 LNHNV and CDR2 YYDKDF (reference sequence). The CDR3 sequence is 18 residues long. The DNA of the CDR3 is TGTGCCACAGTGGGGCAGGGGAGAGTTAACGCTTCACTCCCCGAGCAGTACTTC. Amino acid sequence: CATVGQGRVNASLPEQYF.

This clonotype was detected ten times or more. The chain is built from TRBV7-9 and TRBJ2-3, with D possibly matching TRBD1 (5 bases). This CDR3 is 14 amino acids long. With 5 bases removed from V and 0 bases from J, the gap between germline ends came to 9 bases. Germline V gives CDR1 SEHNR, CDR2 FQNEAQ (reference sequence). The DNA of the CDR3 is TGTGCCAGCAGCCCACAGGCAAGCACAGATACGCAGTATTTT. It codes for CASSPQASTDTQYF.

Turning to this clonotype: This CDR3 is missing its conserved last phenylalanine or tryptophan, likely due to a read error. This chain links TRBV9 with TRBJ2-1; 8 bases align to TRBD1. Looked up from germline, CDR1 is SGDLS and CDR2 is YYNGEE. V lost 4 bases to trimming and J lost 9 bases; unmatched junction nucleotides: 9. The CDR3 has 14 residues. Here the CDR3 DNA reads TGTGCCAGCAGCACACGGACAGGGTTCGGTGAGCAGTTCTTA. It codes for CASSTRTGFGEQFL.

The rearrangement links TRBV27 to TRBJ1-5; TRBD1 aligns across 7 bases. The trim removed 6 bases at V and 3 bases at J, leaving 5 bases unmatched. From germline, CDR1 is MNHEY and CDR2 SMNVEV (reference sequence). The CDR3 extends over 14 amino acids. The CDR3 DNA sequence: TGTGCCAGCAGGAAGGGACAGATCAATCAGCCCCAGCATTTT. Its translation: CASRKGQINQPQHF.

This clonotype was recorded many times. The chain joins TRBV14 to TRBJ2-1; no clear D gene. Germline-derived CDR1 and CDR2 are SGHDN and FVKESK. Trimming removed 2 bases from V and 0 bases from J, with 5 bases in between. This CDR3 is 14 amino acids long. Here the CDR3 reads CASSQTPSYNEQFF. The CDR3 DNA follows: TGTGCCAGCAGCCAAACCCCCTCCTACAATGAGCAGTTCTTC.

In its sample, this clonotype was seen many times. The genes are TRBV6-5 and TRBJ2-7, with D hard to call. Trimming left V 2 bases short and J 3 bases short, with 11 bases between. The length of the CDR3 is 14 residues. Germline assignment: CDR1 MNHEY and CDR2 SVGAGI. The CDR3 DNA is TGTGCCAGCAGTTACGGATCATTTGGCTACGAGCAGTACTTC. Its translation is CASSYGSFGYEQYF.

The chain combines TRBV24-1 with TRBJ2-2; TRBD1 aligns across 10 bases. The ends lost 0 bases at V and 3 bases at J; junction bases unmatched: 6. Germline V CDR1 and CDR2: KGHDR, SFDVKD. The CDR3 length is 18 residues. CDR3 protein: CATSDLRQGAGDTGELFF. Written as DNA, the CDR3 is TGTGCCACCAGTGATTTGCGACAGGGGGCCGGTGACACCGGGGAGCTGTTTTTT.

There are a few counts of this clonotype. V and J are TRBV29-1 and TRBJ2-1; D is perhaps TRBD2 (6 bases). Trimming removed 3 bases from V and 2 bases from J, with 17 bases in between. This CDR3 contains 16 residues. Germline CDR1 SQVTM, CDR2 ANQGSEA. This chain's CDR3 is CSVETGRGATYNEQFF. The CDR3 DNA sequence: TGCAGCGTTGAGACGGGGCGGGGAGCAACCTACAATGAGCAGTTCTTC.

In this sample, this clonotype turned up many times. The genes are TRBV29-1 and TRBJ2-7; TRBD2 might be the D (5 bases). Trimming took off 6 bases at V and 0 bases at J, with 15 bases between the two ends. CDR1 and CDR2 (germline): SQVTM, ANQGSEA. The CDR3 is 14 amino acids. The CDR3 nucleotides read TGCAGCGTCATATCCCCCCGGGACTCCTACGAGCAGTACTTC. This gives the protein CSVISPRDSYEQYF.

This clonotype occurred many times. The chain is built from TRBV7-9 and TRBJ1-2; TRBD1 agrees at 11 bases. Germline-derived CDR1 and CDR2 are SEHNR and FQNEAQ (reference sequence). This CDR3 is built from 16 residues. The J segment lost 8 bases and the V segment lost 5 bases, leaving 13 bases of the junction unmatched. CDR3 residues: CASSDGQGAKGQGYTF. The CDR3 nucleotides are TGTGCCAGCAGCGATGGACAGGGGGCTAAGGGTCAGGGCTACACCTTC.

In this sample, this clonotype turned up a few times. V usage is TRBV13 and J usage is TRBJ1-2, with 10 bases matching TRBD1. V lost 5 bases to trimming and J lost 8 bases; unmatched junction nucleotides: 11. Germline V gene lookup returns CDR1 PRHDT and CDR2 FYEKMQ (reference sequence). The CDR3 consists of 15 residues. The CDR3, as DNA: TGTGCCAGCAGCCCGAGGACAGGGGGGCTTCGGGGCTACACCTTC. The encoded protein is CASSPRTGGLRGYTF.